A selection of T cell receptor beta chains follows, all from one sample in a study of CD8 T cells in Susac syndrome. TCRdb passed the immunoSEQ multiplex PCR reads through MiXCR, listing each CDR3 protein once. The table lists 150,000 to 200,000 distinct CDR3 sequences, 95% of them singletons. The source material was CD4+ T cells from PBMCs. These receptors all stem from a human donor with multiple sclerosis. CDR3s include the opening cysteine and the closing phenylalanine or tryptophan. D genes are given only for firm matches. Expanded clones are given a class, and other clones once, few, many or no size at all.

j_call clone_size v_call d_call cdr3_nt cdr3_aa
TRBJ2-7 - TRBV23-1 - TGCGCCAGCGTGGGGGGCACCTCTTTGTACGAGCAGTACTTC CASVGGTSLYEQYF
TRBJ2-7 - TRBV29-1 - TGCAGCGTTGTAGGACACCCCAAGGTCTACGAGCAGTACTTC CSVVGHPKVYEQYF
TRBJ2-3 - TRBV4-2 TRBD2 TGTGCCAGCGCTCTCGGGGGGGTCACAGATACGCAGTATTTT CASALGGVTDTQYF
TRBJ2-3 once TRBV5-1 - TGCGCCAGCAGCCAACCCGACAGCACAGATACGCAGTATTTT CASSQPDSTDTQYF
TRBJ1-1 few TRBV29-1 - TGCAGCGTTGTTTGGGGGGGCGTCACTGAAGCTTTCTTT CSVVWGGVTEAFF
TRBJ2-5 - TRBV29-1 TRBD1 TGCAGCGTAGGGGGCGCCCCCGGAGAGACCCAGTACTTC CSVGGAPGETQYF
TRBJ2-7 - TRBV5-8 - TGTGCCAGCAGCTTTGGAGGGGGCGGATACGAGCAGTACTTC CASSFGGGGYEQYF
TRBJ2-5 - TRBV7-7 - TGTGCCAGCAGCCAGGGAAGGGGGGGACCACAAGAGACCCAGTACTTC CASSQGRGGPQETQYF
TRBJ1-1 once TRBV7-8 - TGTGCCAGCAGCTTAATCGCCAGGGTGAACACTGAAGCTTTCTTT CASSLIARVNTEAFF
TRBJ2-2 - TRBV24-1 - TGTGCCACCAGTGCAGGCTTAGCCCCAACCGGGGAGCTGTTTTTT CATSAGLAPTGELFF
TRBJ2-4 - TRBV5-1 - TGCGCCAGCAGCCACTCAGGGGCTGGAGAAAACATTCAGTACTTC CASSHSGAGENIQYF
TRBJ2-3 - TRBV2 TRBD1 TGTGCCAGCAGTGGGCGACAGGGCAACACAGATACGCAGTATTTT CASSGRQGNTDTQYF
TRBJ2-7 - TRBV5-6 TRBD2 TGTGCCAGCAGCCCCTCCGGGGGGGGCTACTCCTACGAGCAGTACTTC CASSPSGGGYSYEQYF
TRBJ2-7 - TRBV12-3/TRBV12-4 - TGTGCCAGCAGTTTCTATGGTCCTGCCGAGCAGTACTTC CASSFYGPAEQYF
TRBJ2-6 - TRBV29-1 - TGCAGCGTCGCCTCTGGGGCCAACGTCCTGACTTTC CSVASGANVLTF
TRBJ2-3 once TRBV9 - TGTGCCAGCAGCTTGAGCAGCACAGATACGCAGTATTTT CASSLSSTDTQYF
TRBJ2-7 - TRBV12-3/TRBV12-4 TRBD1 TGTGCCAGCAGTCGGGACAGGGGGCTCTACGAGCAGTACTTC CASSRDRGLYEQYF
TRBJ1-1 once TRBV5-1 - TGCGCCAGCAGCGCCGCCGGATCGGCGAACACTGAAGCTTTCTTT CASSAAGSANTEAFF
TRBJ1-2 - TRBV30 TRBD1 TGTGCCTGGAGCAACAGGGGGCATAGTGGCTACACCTTC CAWSNRGHSGYTF
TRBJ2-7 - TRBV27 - TGTGCCAGCAGTTTCTCAGGACAGAGCTCCTACGAGCAGTACTTC CASSFSGQSSYEQYF
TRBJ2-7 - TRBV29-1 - TGCAGCGTTGAGGGCAGGGGGGTCTACGAGCAGTACTTC CSVEGRGVYEQYF
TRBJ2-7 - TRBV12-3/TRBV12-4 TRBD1 TGTGCCAGCAGTTTTTCAGGGATCGGGACAGGGGTCCACGAGCAGTACTTC CASSFSGIGTGVHEQYF
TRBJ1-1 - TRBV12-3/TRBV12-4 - TGTGCCAGCAGTTTATTGGGGATACGCGAAGCTTTCTTT CASSLLGIREAFF
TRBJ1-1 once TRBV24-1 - TGTGCCACCAGTGATGAACGGTTGAACACTGAAGCTTTCTTT CATSDERLNTEAFF
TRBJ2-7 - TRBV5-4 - TGTGCCAGCAGCCTTGGGGGCGGCGGGGCCTACGAGCAGTACTTC CASSLGGGGAYEQYF
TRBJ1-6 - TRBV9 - TGTGCCAGCAGGTCAGGGGCCTCCGGATCACCCCTCCACTTT CASRSGASGSPLHF
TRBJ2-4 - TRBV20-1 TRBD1 TGCAGTGCTAGGGAAACAGGGGTTCCCAAAAACATTCAGTACTTC CSARETGVPKNIQYF
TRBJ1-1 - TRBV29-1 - TGCAGCGTTGAAGGTCGAAGGGGTACTGAAGCTTTCTTT CSVEGRRGTEAFF
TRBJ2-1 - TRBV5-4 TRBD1 TGTGCCAGCAGCCCGACAGGGGGCCTCTACAATGAGCAGTTCTTC CASSPTGGLYNEQFF
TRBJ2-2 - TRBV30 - TGTGCCTGGACATGGGTGGGGCAAACCGGGGAGCTGTTTTTT CAWTWVGQTGELFF
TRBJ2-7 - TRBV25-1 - TGTGCCAGCAGTTTGGGCTTTAACTCCTACGAGCAGTACTTC CASSLGFNSYEQYF
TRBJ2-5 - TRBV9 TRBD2 TGTGCCAGCAGCCCCCGGACTAGCGGGGGAGAGACCCAGTACTTC CASSPRTSGGETQYF